This T cell receptor beta chain is from a study of T cell responses to AZD1222 COVID-19 vaccine. Germline trimming cut 0 bases from V and 2 bases from J; bases unmatched to any gene: 15. The CDR3 has 20 residues. Germline CDR1 reads MRHNA; CDR2 reads SNTAGT. This clone was found once. The protocol was immunoSEQ multiplex PCR, while the TCRdb copy is restricted to in-frame clones and leaves out a portion. The table shows 95,000 to 120,000 clones, with more than 70% occurring only once. The TCR originated in an adult in good health. The specimen was peripheral blood, collected on day 0 of AZD1222 vaccination. The chain uses TRBV6-4 and TRBJ2-1; TRBD2 agrees at 8 bases. The DNA of the CDR3 is TGTGCCAGCAGTGACTCGTCTCGGGGGGGGAGCCTCGGGCCCTACAATGAGCAGTTCTTC. Translated: CASSDSSRGGSLGPYNEQFF.